The entry below describes one T cell receptor beta chain. The antigen is unknown. TCRdb called the multiplex PCR reads again in MiXCR, with one record for every CDR3 protein. The sample contains about 12,000 distinct CDR3 sequences, about 36% of which appear only once. These data belong to a study of breast tumors, draining lymph nodes, adjacent tissues. Regarding the study as a whole: Tumors had less TCR diversity than lymph nodes, more than nontumor tissue. Luminal-like breast cancer showed significantly higher tumor–nontumor repertoire similarity than basal-like. That most tumor T cells come from lymph nodes remained unproven. Most tumor T cells seemingly derive from lymph node, then expand in tumor.

The V and J ends lost 5 bases and 7 bases respectively, with 8 bases between them. This CDR3 comprises 11 residues. This receptor was identified in a female donor with breast cancer. Some clones in this sample may be carry-over from other donors' samples. The specimen was breast tumor tissue. J is TRBJ2-5 and V is TRBV12-3 or TRBV12-4; D ambiguous. In DNA form, the CDR3 reads TGTGCCAGCAGTCAAATGGGGACCCAGTACTTC. Amino acids: CASSQMGTQYF.